The next 30 T cell receptor beta chains were all read from a single sample in a study of shared clonotypes between healthy human individuals. Sequenced by immunoSEQ multiplex PCR; TCRdb stores in-frame clones only, minus some. Here the sample spans 450,000 to 500,000 clones, 60% to 85% being singletons. Sequencing was done on a sample of PBMCs. The receptor source for this set is a woman in her thirties or forties in good health. Some clones in this sample may be carry-over from other donors' samples.

This clone was seen just once. A read error may be the cause here, since a much bigger clone is one base away. The chain combines TRBV7-9 with TRBJ1-2; no clear D. V was clipped by 1 base and J by 5 bases, with 2 bases between them. The CDR3 covers 11 residues. Germline loops: CDR1 SEHNR, CDR2 FQNEAQ (reference sequence). As DNA, the CDR3 is TGTGCCAGCAGCTTAGAGTATGGCTACACCTTC. Encoded protein: CASSLEYGYTF.

V gene TRBV14 combines with J gene TRBJ1-2; perhaps TRBD1 as D (5 bases). Germline lookup yields CDR1 SGHDN and CDR2 FVKESK. This CDR3 is built from 15 residues. Trimming shortened V by 2 bases and J by 8 bases, and 18 bases separated the two germline ends. The CDR3 loop is CASSQQEWTIQGYTF. In DNA, the CDR3 is TGTGCCAGCAGCCAACAGGAGTGGACAATACAAGGCTACACCTTC.

The rearrangement uses TRBV12-1 and TRBJ2-4; the table gives TRBD1 as D, unverified against the DNA. TRBV12-1 is assigned pseudogene status. The CDR3 loop spans 14 amino acids. The CDR3, as DNA: TGTGCCAGCAGCTGGGCATGGCGTAAAAACATTCAGTACTTC. Translated: CASSWAWRKNIQYF.

This clone has just a few counts. Other DNA sequences in the same sample also yield this CDR3. The genes are TRBV18 and TRBJ2-7; D is tentatively TRBD1 or TRBD2 (5 bases each). Germline assignment: CDR1 KGHSH and CDR2 LQKENI. The V and J ends lost 3 bases and 3 bases respectively, with 24 bases between them. The CDR3 has 18 residues. CDR3 nucleotide sequence: TGTGCCAGCTCACCGCCAGCCCGTGAGGGACGCTCCATCTACGAGCAGTACTTC. It encodes CASSPPAREGRSIYEQYF.

In the case of this clone: With a far larger clone one base away, a read error is the likely cause. V and J are TRBV29-1 and TRBJ2-5; 8 bases align to TRBD1. The length of the CDR3 is 12 residues. CDR1 is SQVTM, CDR2 ANQGSEA, per germline. The V gene end was trimmed by 4 bases and the J gene end by 5 bases; junction bases not matched to a gene: 3. CDR3 in DNA: TGCAGCGTTGGACAGGGGAGGGAGACCCAGTACTTC. Translating it yields CSVGQGRETQYF.

The V and J genes are TRBV11-2 and TRBJ2-1; D is tentatively TRBD1 or TRBD2 (7 bases each). Deletions cut 3 bases from V and 11 bases from J, with 23 bases between. Germline CDR1 and CDR2: SGHAT and FQNNGV. CDR3 size: 16 residues. CDR3: CASSLQGEGRGDQQFF. Written as DNA, the CDR3 is TGTGCCAGCAGCTTGCAGGGGGAGGGTAGAGGCGATCAGCAGTTCTTC.

V gene TRBV5-4 combines with J gene TRBJ2-4; D unresolved. V lost 3 bases and J 2 bases, leaving 15 bases between the germline ends. The CDR3 sequence is 16 residues long. The germline CDR1 and CDR2 sequences are SGHNT and YYREEE (reference sequence). DNA of the CDR3: TGTGCCAGCAGCTCCCCAGGAATTGGGCCCAAAAACATTCAGTACTTC. Translating gives CASSSPGIGPKNIQYF.

A note on this clone: A much larger clone sits a single nucleotide away, making a read error possible. This chain uses TRBV6-6 with TRBJ2-1, with 9 nucleotides matching TRBD1. The junction had 5 bases not matched to a gene; V was cut back by 6 bases and J by 8 bases. The CDR3 consists of 13 residues. CDR1 and CDR2 (germline): MNHNY, SVGAGI (reference sequence). This CDR3 reads CASRQGAPYEQFF. CDR3 in DNA: TGTGCCAGCAGACAGGGGGCTCCCTATGAGCAGTTCTTC.

This chain joins TRBV27 and TRBJ1-2; D is possibly TRBD1 (6 bases). Per germline, CDR1 MNHEY and CDR2 SMNVEV (reference sequence). The CDR3 covers 14 residues. V was cut by 3 bases and J by 2 bases, with 10 bases left in between. Here the CDR3 DNA reads TGTGCCAGCAGTTTCGGGGGGCAGAACTATGGCTACACCTTC. Translation gives CASSFGGQNYGYTF.

V and J are TRBV9 and TRBJ2-2; D call uncertain. The CDR3 extends over 13 amino acids. Germline lookup yields CDR1 SGDLS and CDR2 YYNGEE. V lost 0 bases, J lost 7 bases, and 7 bases lay in between. In DNA, the CDR3 is TGTGCCAGCAGCGTAGCGGTGGGCGGGGAGCTGTTTTTT. Translated: CASSVAVGGELFF.

The chain carries TRBV2 and TRBJ1-2, with D possibly being TRBD1 (5 bases). Germline loops: CDR1 SNHLY, CDR2 FYNNEI. The CDR3 loop spans 13 amino acids. V was pared by 4 bases and J by 1 base, with 7 bases between. The CDR3 loop reads CASSVDNNYGYTF. CDR3 in DNA: TGTGCCAGCAGTGTGGACAATAACTATGGCTACACCTTC.

The CDR3 sequence: CAWSPRGSRLSADTQYF. DNA of the CDR3: TGTGCCTGGAGTCCCCGCGGGAGTCGATTATCGGCAGATACGCAGTATTTT. The rearrangement uses TRBV30 and TRBJ2-3; 7 nucleotides agree with TRBD2. The germline gives CDR1 GTSNPN, CDR2 SVGIG (reference sequence). CDR3 length: 17 amino acids. Trimming took 2 bases from V and 4 from J; bases not matched to a gene: 15.

The chain has TRBV4-3 and TRBJ2-5; a weak D match, TRBD2 (7 bases). The V end was cut by 4 bases, the J end by 7 bases, with 19 bases between. The CDR3 sequence is 15 residues long. The V gene's germline CDR1 is LGHNA and CDR2 YSLEER. CDR3 sequence reads: CASSRTGLRGGTQYF. The CDR3 nucleotides are TGCGCCAGCAGCCGTACGGGTCTGAGGGGGGGGACCCAGTACTTC.

This clone was seen repeatedly, ten times or more. The V gene is TRBV7-2, the J gene TRBJ2-1; D might be TRBD2 (6 bases). The CDR3 covers 14 residues. Germline V gives CDR1 SGHTA, CDR2 FQGNSA. V was trimmed by 5 bases and J by 6 bases, leaving 14 bases between them. CDR3 sequence (DNA): TGTGCCAGCAGCCCCACTAGCATGGGCAATGAGCAGTTCTTC. Its translation is CASSPTSMGNEQFF. Filled out from reference TRBV7-2 and TRBJ2-1, the complete variable domain reads GAGVSQSPSNKVTEKGKDVELRCDPISGHTALYWYRQSLGQGLEFLIYFQGNSAPDKSGLPSDRFSAERTGGSVSTLTIQRTQQEDSAVYLCASSPTSMGNEQFFGPGTRLTVL.

A note on this clone: Other nucleotide sequences from this sample produce the same CDR3. The chain recombines TRBV7-7 with TRBJ2-7, with 8 bases aligning to TRBD1. The germline gives CDR1 SSHAT, CDR2 FNYEAQ (reference sequence). The CDR3 runs to 15 residues. Trimming removed 2 bases from V and 3 bases from J; junction bases left unmatched: 6. The CDR3 sequence: CASSLRAGGFYEQYF. The CDR3 coding sequence is TGTGCCAGCAGCTTACGGGCAGGGGGCTTCTACGAGCAGTACTTC. The variable domain in full, with the rest retrieved from reference TRBV7-7 and TRBJ2-7, is GAGVSQSPRYKVTKRGQDVTLRCDPISSHATLYWYQQALGQGPEFLTYFNYEAQPDKSGLPSDRFSAERPEGSISTLTIQRTEQRDSAMYRCASSLRAGGFYEQYFGPGTRLTVT.

This chain joins TRBV2 and TRBJ2-7; D is perhaps TRBD2 (5 bases). The CDR3 has 13 residues. The V end lost 2 bases, the J end lost 3 bases, and 8 bases lay between the germline ends. Germline V CDR1 and CDR2: SNHLY, FYNNEI. CDR3 loop: CASSEWRSYEQYF. The DNA for the CDR3 is TGTGCCAGCAGTGAATGGAGGAGCTACGAGCAGTACTTC.

For this clone: The junction differs from germline at one of its ends, possibly a read error. The V and J genes are TRBV28 and TRBJ1-5; D remains ambiguous. Germline V gives CDR1 MDHEN, CDR2 SYDVKM. This CDR3 spans 11 amino acids. CDR3 DNA: TGTGCCAGCAGTTTAGGGTTCGGGAGCATTTTT. This codes for CASSLGFGSIF.

This chain connects TRBV5-4 to TRBJ2-3; D uncertain. Between the trimmed V and J ends, which lost 0 bases and 5 bases, there was a span of 4 bases. CDR3 length equals 12 residues. CDR1 and CDR2 (germline): SGHNT, YYREEE (reference sequence). CDR3 DNA sequence: TGTGCCAGCAGCTTGGGTGGAGATACGCAGTATTTT. It encodes CASSLGGDTQYF.

This clone has a single count. The rearrangement joins TRBV7-9 to TRBJ2-1; 7 bases line up with TRBD2. This CDR3 is built from 14 residues. CDR1 SEHNR and CDR2 FQNEAQ come from the germline V gene (reference sequence). Trimming removed 10 bases from V and 2 bases from J; junction bases left unmatched: 8. DNA for the CDR3: TGTGCCACCCAACTAGCGAGTACCTACAATGAGCAGTTCTTC. Translating it yields CATQLASTYNEQFF.

The chain joins TRBV28 to TRBJ2-5; TRBD2 might be the D (6 bases). CDR1 MDHEN and CDR2 SYDVKM come from the germline V gene. The CDR3 totals 14 residues. Trimming took off 3 bases at V and 9 bases at J, with 17 bases between the two ends. The CDR3 bases are TGTGCCAGCAGTTTCGGGAGCCAATGGGGGGCCCAGTACTTC. Encoded protein: CASSFGSQWGAQYF.

The V and J genes are TRBV4-3 and TRBJ2-6, with a tentative D call TRBD1 (6 bases). Germline CDR1 reads LGHNA; CDR2 reads YSLEER. Trimming pared 0 bases from V and 1 base from J, leaving 7 bases between. The CDR3 is made up of 16 amino acids. This chain's CDR3 is CASSQDQGSGANVLTF. DNA for the CDR3: TGCGCCAGCAGCCAAGACCAGGGGTCTGGGGCCAACGTCCTGACTTTC.

This sequence joins TRBV9 and TRBJ2-1; 14 bases are a match to TRBD2. The V gene's germline CDR1 is SGDLS and CDR2 YYNGEE. V trimming: 4 bases; J trimming: 9 bases; junction bases outside the gene matches: 6. The CDR3 is made up of 15 amino acids. The CDR3 protein is CASSTRTSGGSEQFF. CDR3 DNA: TGTGCCAGCAGCACCCGGACTAGCGGGGGGAGTGAGCAGTTCTTC.

This clone was recorded at least ten times. This chain joins TRBV19 and TRBJ1-2, with a tentative D call TRBD1 (5 bases). The CDR3 has 12 amino acids. Germline V gene sequence: CDR1 LNHDA, CDR2 SQIVND (reference sequence). V was trimmed by 2 bases and J by 7 bases, leaving 8 bases between them. The CDR3 nucleotides read TGTGCCAGTAGTATATCAGGGAGTGGCTACACCTTC. The encoded protein is CASSISGSGYTF.

The chain combines TRBV6-1 with TRBJ1-1, with a tentative D call TRBD1 (6 bases). The CDR3 has 14 amino acids. CDR1 and CDR2 from the germline V gene are MNHNS and SASEGT. The V end lost 6 bases, the J end lost 2 bases, and 13 bases lay between the germline ends. The CDR3 DNA follows: TGTGCCAGCAGCAGGGGTTCCCCCAACACTGAAGCTTTCTTT. It encodes CASSRGSPNTEAFF.

Comments on this clone: A far larger clone is off by one base, so a read error is likely. Other DNA sequences in this sample translate to the same CDR3. The rearrangement joins TRBV28 to TRBJ2-7; the D gene is possibly TRBD1 (5 bases). The CDR3 loop spans 14 amino acids. Germline V gene sequence: CDR1 MDHEN, CDR2 SYDVKM. Trimming pared 8 bases from V and 6 bases from J, leaving 20 bases between. The CDR3 region has the DNA TGTGCCAGCCCCCTCCAGGGAACTGTCTGCGAGCAGTACTTC. This sequence encodes CASPLQGTVCEQYF.

The chain couples TRBV19 to TRBJ2-2, with a tentative D call TRBD2 (6 bases). There are 13 residues in the CDR3. Trimming cost V 5 bases and J 7 bases, with 11 bases left between them. Germline-derived CDR1 and CDR2 are LNHDA and SQIVND (reference sequence). CDR3 in DNA: TGTGCCAGTAGTGCGGGAACGGTCGGGGAGCTGTTTTTT. Translation: CASSAGTVGELFF.

This clone was counted between two and nine times. The V call is TRBV5-1, the J call TRBJ2-7, with a possible D match to TRBD1 (6 bases). Germline CDR1 SGHRS, CDR2 YFSETQ. Trimming left V 2 bases short and J 5 bases short, with 14 bases between. The CDR3 loop spans 14 amino acids. CDR3 loop: CASSFPRDNDEQYF. In DNA form, the CDR3 reads TGCGCCAGCAGCTTCCCCCGGGACAATGACGAGCAGTACTTC.

The rearrangement links TRBV5-1 to TRBJ2-2; D not resolved. V dropped 0 bases and J dropped 4 bases, with 13 bases sitting between them. CDR3 length: 16 amino acids. CDR1 and CDR2 from the germline V gene are SGHRS and YFSETQ. The chain's CDR3 is CASSLGVGGTTGELFF. DNA of the CDR3: TGCGCCAGCAGCTTGGGTGTGGGCGGAACCACCGGGGAGCTGTTTTTT. Full variable domain (remainder filled in from reference TRBV5-1 and TRBJ2-2): KAGVTQTPRYLIKTRGQQVTLSCSPISGHRSVSWYQQTPGQGLQFLFEYFSETQRNKGNFPGRFSGRQFSNSRSEMNVSTLELGDSALYLCASSLGVGGTTGELFFGEGSRLTVL.

This clone was picked up a small number of times. V and J are TRBV2 and TRBJ2-5; D unclear. V lost 2 bases to trimming and J lost 5 bases, with 9 bases between them. This CDR3 is 13 amino acids long. The V gene's germline CDR1 is SNHLY and CDR2 FYNNEI. Written as DNA, the CDR3 is TGTGCCAGCAGTGAATGGGTCCGGGAGACCCAGTACTTC. It codes for CASSEWVRETQYF.

The V gene is TRBV28, the J gene TRBJ1-1, with TRBD1 matching over 11 bases. The CDR3 has 16 residues. Germline V gene data show CDR1 as MDHEN and CDR2 as SYDVKM. The trim removed 5 bases at V and 3 bases at J, leaving 8 bases unmatched. CDR3 in amino acids: CASSIAGTGGDTEAFF. CDR3 bases: TGTGCCAGCAGTATCGCCGGGACAGGGGGGGACACTGAAGCTTTCTTT.